The rows below give T cell receptor beta chains drawn from one sample of a study of Graves' ophthalmopathy and Graves' hyperthyroidism. In TCRdb, the multiplex PCR reads were re-called with MiXCR into one record per CDR3 protein. Of 300,000 or so distinct CDR3 sequences listed, roughly 17% were seen once; the top ten hold approximately 13%. Sequencing was performed on peripheral blood. The receptors originated from an adult man with Graves' ophthalmopathy. The CDR3 runs from the conserved cysteine through the conserved F or W. D genes are given only for firm matches. Clone size is given for some rows only: seen once, a few or many times, or a class if the clone is expanded.

D gene,J gene,V gene,clone size,CDR3 protein,CDR3 DNA
-,TRBJ2-4,TRBV28,-,CASKDEKNIQYF,TGTGCCAGCAAGGACGAAAAAAACATTCAGTACTTC
-,TRBJ2-5,TRBV7-9,many,CASSNAQGLETQYF,TGTGCCAGCAGCAACGCACAGGGTTTAGAGACCCAGTACTTC
TRBD2,TRBJ2-7,TRBV20-1,many,CSALASGLAGGIYEQYF,TGCAGTGCCCTCGCCTCAGGACTAGCGGGGGGCATCTACGAGCAGTACTTC
TRBD1,TRBJ1-1,TRBV2,many,CASSEGTGGWTEAFF,TGTGCCAGCAGTGAAGGGACAGGGGGTTGGACTGAAGCTTTCTTT
TRBD1,TRBJ1-6,TRBV7-9,many,CASTKGQTNSPLHF,TGTGCCAGCACCAAGGGACAGACTAATTCACCCCTCCACTTT
-,TRBJ2-7,TRBV6-1,-,CASRSTLMTDYEQSF,TGTGCCAGCAGGTCGACCCTAATGACAGACTACGAGCAGTCCTTC
-,TRBJ1-1,TRBV4-3,many,CASSQDLGSNTEAFF,TGCGCCAGCAGCCAAGACTTGGGTTCGAACACTGAAGCTTTCTTT
-,TRBJ1-5,TRBV6-2/TRBV6-3,many,CASWNDYSNQPQHF,TGTGCCAGCTGGAACGATTATAGCAATCAGCCCCAGCATTTT
-,TRBJ2-2,TRBV18,-,CASSQIGLNTGELFF,TGTGCCAGCTCACAGATCGGACTGAACACCGGGGAGCTGTTTTTT
-,TRBJ2-7,TRBV20-1,-,CSARAGANYEQYF,TGCAGTGCTAGAGCCGGGGCGAACTACGAGCAGTACTTC
TRBD2,TRBJ2-7,TRBV6-5,many,CASSTSGGGYEQYF,TGTGCCAGCAGTACTAGCGGGGGGGGCTACGAGCAGTACTTC
-,TRBJ2-7,TRBV19,many,CASSIDSSYEQYF,TGTGCCAGTAGTATAGACAGCTCCTACGAGCAGTACTTC
TRBD1,TRBJ2-7,TRBV2,many,CASRARRGTGEQYF,TGTGCCAGCAGGGCACGCAGGGGGACGGGCGAGCAGTACTTC
-,TRBJ2-5,TRBV4-1,many,CASSQVYKETQYF,TGCGCCAGCAGCCAAGTATACAAAGAGACCCAGTACTTC
-,TRBJ2-7,TRBV6-5,many,CASSYSAPGEQYF,TGTGCCAGCAGTTACTCAGCCCCCGGTGAGCAGTACTTC
TRBD1,TRBJ1-1,TRBV27,many,CASSPRTGWRTEAFF,TGTGCCAGCAGTCCGAGGACAGGGTGGAGAACTGAAGCTTTCTTT
TRBD1,TRBJ2-7,TRBV7-9,-,CASSKGQGIYEQYF,TGTGCCAGCAGCAAAGGACAGGGAATCTACGAGCAGTACTTC
TRBD1,TRBJ1-3,TRBV4-2,many,CASSQSGGTGNTIYF,TGTGCCAGCAGCCAGTCAGGGGGTACTGGAAACACCATATATTTT
-,TRBJ2-2,TRBV4-2,many,CASSPSFAGVRANTGELFF,TGTGCCAGCAGCCCATCCTTTGCGGGTGTTCGGGCTAACACCGGGGAGCTGTTTTTT
-,TRBJ1-1,TRBV28,many,CASSLIQESGNTEAFF,TGTGCCAGCAGTTTAATACAGGAGTCCGGGAACACTGAAGCTTTCTTT
TRBD2,TRBJ2-6,TRBV20-1,many,CSARDVTSGSSGANVLTF,TGCAGTGCTAGAGACGTGACTAGCGGAAGCTCTGGGGCCAACGTCCTGACTTTC
-,TRBJ2-5,TRBV25-1,many,CASPTQETQYF,TGTGCCAGCCCCACACAAGAGACCCAGTACTTC
-,TRBJ2-5,TRBV29-1,once,CSVEGPLRGETQYF,TGCAGCGTTGAAGGCCCCTTGAGAGGAGAGACCCAGTACTTC
TRBD1,TRBJ1-6,TRBV3-1,many,CASSDYRGSPLHF,TGTGCCAGCAGCGACTACAGGGGTTCACCCCTCCACTTT
-,TRBJ1-1,TRBV18,many,CASSPKGNTEAFF,TGTGCCAGCTCACCAAAAGGGAACACTGAAGCTTTCTTT
TRBD1,TRBJ2-7,TRBV5-1,many,CASSLATGGESSYEQYF,TGCGCCAGCAGCTTGGCGACAGGGGGCGAAAGCTCCTACGAGCAGTACTTC
TRBD2,TRBJ2-7,TRBV6-2/TRBV6-3,many,CASRGLAGDSSYEQYF,TGTGCCAGCAGAGGACTAGCGGGGGATAGCTCCTACGAGCAGTACTTC
TRBD2,TRBJ2-5,TRBV2,many,CASSGWGTSGVETQYF,TGTGCCAGCAGTGGCTGGGGGACTAGCGGGGTGGAGACCCAGTACTTC
-,TRBJ1-3,TRBV7-9,many,CASSLYREDTIYF,TGTGCCAGCAGCTTATACAGGGAGGACACCATATATTTT
-,TRBJ1-1,TRBV20-1,-,CSARRFRRDGMNTEAFF,TGCAGTGCTAGGCGCTTCCGTCGGGACGGAATGAACACTGAAGCTTTCTTT
-,TRBJ1-2,TRBV7-2,many,CASSEGGTLSYGYTF,TGTGCCAGCAGCGAAGGCGGGACCCTTAGCTATGGCTACACCTTC